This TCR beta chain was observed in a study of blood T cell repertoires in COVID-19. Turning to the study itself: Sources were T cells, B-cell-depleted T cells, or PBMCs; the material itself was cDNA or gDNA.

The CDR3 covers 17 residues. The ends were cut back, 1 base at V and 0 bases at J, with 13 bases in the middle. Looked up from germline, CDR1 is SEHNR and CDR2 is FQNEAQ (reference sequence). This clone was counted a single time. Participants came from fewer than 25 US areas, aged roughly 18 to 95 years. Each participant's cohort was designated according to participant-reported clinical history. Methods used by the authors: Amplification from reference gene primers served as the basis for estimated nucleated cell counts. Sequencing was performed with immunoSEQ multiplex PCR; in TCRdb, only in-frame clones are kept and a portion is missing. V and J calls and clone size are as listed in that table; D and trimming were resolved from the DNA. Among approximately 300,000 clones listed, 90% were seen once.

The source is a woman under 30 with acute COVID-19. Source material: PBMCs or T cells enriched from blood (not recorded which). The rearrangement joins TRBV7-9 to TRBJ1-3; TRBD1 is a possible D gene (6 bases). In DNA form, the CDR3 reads TGTGCCAGCAGCTTAGTCAGACAGGAGACCTCTGGAAACACCATATATTTT. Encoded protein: CASSLVRQETSGNTIYF. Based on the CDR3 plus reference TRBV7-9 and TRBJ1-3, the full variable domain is DTGVSQNPRHKITKRGQNVTFRCDPISEHNRLYWYRQTLGQGPEFLTYFQNEAQLEKSRLLSDRFSAERPKGSFSTLEIQRTEQGDSAMYLCASSLVRQETSGNTIYFGEGSWLTVV.